This T cell receptor (beta chain) was recorded in a study of blood T cell repertoires in COVID-19. Only in-frame clones appear in the TCRdb table, and some are missing; sequencing was by immunoSEQ multiplex PCR. This repertoire shows 200,000 to 250,000 clones, approximately 84% found once; its top ten account for roughly 1.7%. V gave up 4 bases and J gave up 3 bases, with 12 bases separating them. Germline V gene sequence: CDR1 LGHDT, CDR2 YNNKEL (reference sequence). The CDR3 contains 15 residues. Assignment of participants to cohorts was predicated upon participant-reported clinical history. Donors in Cohort 3 counted as recovered after two negative PCRs, clearance, or symptom resolution.

The chain uses TRBV3-1 (or the pseudogene TRBV3-2) and TRBJ1-4, with D perhaps TRBD1 (6 bases). The TCR was taken from a man in his forties who had recovered from COVID-19. The specimen was PBMCs or T cells enriched from blood (not recorded which). The CDR3 spells CASSPNRAANEKLFF. In DNA form, the CDR3 reads TGTGCCAGCAGCCCCAACAGGGCAGCTAATGAAAAACTGTTTTTT.